The TCR beta chain described here comes from a study of lymphopenia after photon versus proton radiotherapy (dated by TCRdb to about 2019). With respect to the entire study: The immunological effects of photon versus proton radiation therapy were compared in patients with gastrointestinal tumors who developed high-grade lymphopenia. The roughly 18 patients in the cohort had gastrointestinal tumors, were treated with either photon or proton therapy, and subsequently developed lymphopenia. The goal of the study was to characterize the differences between the two radiation modalities in how they affect the immune system.

A note on this clone: Its recognized antigen is unknown. Per-base quality was not reported, and no clone a single base away is much larger than it.

Libraries were prepared through the immunoSEQ multiplex PCR assay. T cell repertoires were profiled by deep sequencing of rearranged TCR beta loci, alongside multiparametric flow cytometry. TCRdb took over this immuneACCESS table, retaining in-frame rearrangements with V and J assigned. Such tables are incomplete; in checked studies, under half of the missing clones stem from an unresolved V gene, and the remainder is unexplained. This sample gives approximately 150,000 clones in total; more than 85% of them show up just once. The ten largest clones add up to about 4.3% of the sample. Broader findings and caveats from the paper: Across the cohort, among patients who died, a greater drop in TCR diversity after the nadir was inversely correlated with overall survival time. Once the lymphocyte count had reached its nadir, the repertoires of photon-treated patients showed oligoclonal expansion, particularly of CD8+ Temra cells, and this expansion drove the decline in diversity. The survival association was assessed only in patients who died, and better survival with proton therapy was presented by the authors as a possibility rather than a demonstrated result. During treatment, patients who received proton therapy stayed relatively stable, whereas patients who received photon therapy lost naive T cells and TCR diversity and gained effector/memory populations.

The CDR3 sequence holds 17 residues, the cysteine and phenylalanine included. Of the read, only the CDR3 DNA is kept; its 51 bases are in frame from base 1. Clipping removes 1 base from V and 2 bases from J, with 10 as the unmatched junction base count. CDR1 and CDR2 are drawn from the germline V gene: MDHEN, SYDVKM. The TCR sequence derives from a man between 45 and 60 years old with gastric cancer. The rearranged segments are TRBV28 and TRBJ1-2, and 7 bases in between align with TRBD1. Material: peripheral blood, obtained from a patient treated with photon-based radiotherapy. The DNA is TGTGCCAGCAGTTTATCTCCTGCGAGACAGGGAAACTATGGCTACACCTTC. This translates into CASSLSPARQGNYGYTF.